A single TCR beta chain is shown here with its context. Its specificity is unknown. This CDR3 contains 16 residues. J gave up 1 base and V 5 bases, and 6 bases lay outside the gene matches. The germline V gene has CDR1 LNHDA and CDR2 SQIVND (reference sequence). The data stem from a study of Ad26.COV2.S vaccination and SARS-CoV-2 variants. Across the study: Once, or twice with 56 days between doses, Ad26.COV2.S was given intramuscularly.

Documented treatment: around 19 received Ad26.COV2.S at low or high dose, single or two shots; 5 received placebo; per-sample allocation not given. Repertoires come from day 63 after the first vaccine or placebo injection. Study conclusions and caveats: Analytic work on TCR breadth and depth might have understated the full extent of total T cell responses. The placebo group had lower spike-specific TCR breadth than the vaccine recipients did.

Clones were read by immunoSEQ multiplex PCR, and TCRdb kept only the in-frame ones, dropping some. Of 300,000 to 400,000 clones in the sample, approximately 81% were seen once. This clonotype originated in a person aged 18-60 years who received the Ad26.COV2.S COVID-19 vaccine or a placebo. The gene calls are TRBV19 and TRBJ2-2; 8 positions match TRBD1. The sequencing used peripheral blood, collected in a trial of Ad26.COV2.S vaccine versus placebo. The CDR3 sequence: CASSRPGTGNTGELFF. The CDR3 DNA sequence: TGTGCCAGTAGTCGGCCCGGGACAGGGAACACCGGGGAGCTGTTTTTT.